These 18 T cell receptor beta chains originate from one sample sequenced in a study of tumor-infiltrating lymphocytes in primary liver carcinoma (dated by TCRdb to 2016 to 2017). Sequencing used an Illumina HiSeq 2500. A constant-region primer and ProtoScript II reverse transcriptase were used to reverse-transcribe TCRbeta-specific cDNA from roughly 0.55 ug total RNA. The TCRbeta libraries were prepared through three rounds of nested multiplex PCR following a slightly modified ARM-PCR procedure. The first two PCR rounds used multiplex TRBV1-TRBV30 forward primers with a Cbeta reverse primer, each for roughly 11 cycles. The public sequencing data were trimmed at Q25 with fastp and processed into clonotypes with MiXCR by TCRdb, which kept only in-frame beta chains. Rows with a matching CDR3 protein are joined into one entry that keeps the most common DNA and genes. This sample has nearly 200,000 distinct CDR3 sequences in its table, and 65% of those were observed once. The leading ten clones occupy under 7.5% of the sample.

TRIzol reagent was used to extract blood RNA from unsorted whole blood, while the DNeasy Blood & Tissue kit provided the germline DNA. Sequenced: peripheral blood. All receptors come from a woman between 55 and 75 years old with primary liver carcinoma and hepatitis B virus infection.

With respect to this clonotype: A clone one base away is much larger, so this may be a read error. This rearrangement joins TRBV6-1 to TRBJ1-3; 7 bases line up with TRBD1. The CDR3 sequence is 15 residues long. The germline V gene has CDR1 MNHNS and CDR2 SASEGT. Losses at the gene ends were 6 bases for V and 0 bases for J; bases not matched to a gene: 5. The CDR3 region is CASRLDRASGNTIYF. The CDR3 DNA sequence: TGTGCCAGCAGACTCGACAGGGCCTCTGGAAACACCATATATTTT.

This clonotype came up once. Germline is not matched at one junction end, which may reflect a read error. This rearrangement joins TRBV6-6 to TRBJ1-5; D gene uncertain. Germline values: CDR1 MNHNY, CDR2 SVGAGI (reference sequence). This CDR3 spans 13 amino acids. The CDR3 here is CASSPSDTSPHHF. Written as DNA, the CDR3 is TGTGCCAGCAGCCCCAGCGATACAAGTCCCCACCATTTT.

This clonotype was recorded once. Compared with germline, one end of the junction differs, possibly owing to a read error. The chain links TRBV7-8 to TRBJ2-7, with TRBD1 matching 7 bases. Germline V gene lookup returns CDR1 SGHVS and CDR2 FQNEAQ. The CDR3 length is 14 residues. The CDR3 DNA sequence: TGTGCCAGCAGCCAGGACAGGACGAATAACGAGCACTACTTC. Its translation: CASSQDRTNNEHYF.

Regarding this clonotype: Just one base apart from a much larger clone, this may be a read error. This chain links TRBV6-5 with TRBJ2-3; TRBD2 matches at 7 bases. J was trimmed by 7 bases and V by 6 bases; bases with no gene match: 13. This CDR3 is 15 amino acids long. Germline CDR1 MNHEY, CDR2 SVGAGI. The CDR3 is CASSPRGRYRHTQYF. The CDR3 DNA sequence: TGTGCCAGCAGCCCACGCGGGAGATACAGACATACGCAGTATTTT.

This clonotype was counted between two and nine times. A much larger clone differs by one base, so this may be a read error. This rearrangement joins TRBV6-5 to TRBJ1-5; D remains ambiguous. The J call may be faulty, since TRBJ2-3 better matches the DNA end. The CDR3 spans 12 residues. The germline V gene has CDR1 MNHEY and CDR2 SVGAGI. CDR3 DNA: TGTGCCAGCGCCGCTAGAAATCAGCCCCAGTATTTT. Its protein product is CASAARNQPQYF.

As DNA, the CDR3 is TGTGCCAGCAGTTTACAGAGCACAGATACGCAGTATTTT. This encodes CASSLQSTDTQYF. The rearrangement uses TRBV6-6 and TRBJ2-3; D gene ambiguous. The CDR3 has 13 amino acids. Germline assignment: CDR1 MNHNY and CDR2 SVGAGI (reference sequence). Trimming cost V 4 bases and J 0 bases, with 5 bases left between them.

This clonotype has a handful of counts. This clone may be a read error of a much larger clone one base away. This rearrangement joins TRBV12-3 or TRBV12-4 to TRBJ1-1; D is perhaps TRBD1 (5 bases). CDR3 size: 13 residues. Trimming took off 6 bases at V and 4 bases at J, with 12 bases between the two ends. The CDR3 loop reads CASRREQGTEAFF. CDR3 sequence (DNA): TGTGCCAGCAGACGAGAGCAGGGCACTGAAGCTTTCTTT.

In this sample, this clonotype turned up a few times. This chain links TRBV4-2 with TRBJ1-4; D perhaps matches TRBD1 (5 bases). The CDR3 covers 13 residues. From germline, CDR1 is LGHNA and CDR2 YNFKEQ. Trimming took 4 bases from V and 7 from J, leaving 10 bases between them. The CDR3 coding sequence is TGTGCCAGCAGCCCCGACAGTCCTGAAAAACTGTTTTTT. It is translated as CASSPDSPEKLFF.

In this sample, this clonotype turned up a few times. The rearrangement links TRBV29-1 to TRBJ1-3; D unresolved. V lost 1 base, J lost 5 bases, and 9 bases lay in between. This CDR3 is built from 13 residues. Germline V CDR1 and CDR2: SQVTM, ANQGSEA. The chain's CDR3 is CSVEVGSRNTIYF. In nucleotides, the CDR3 is TGCAGCGTTGAAGTGGGCAGCAGAAACACCATATATTTT.

This clonotype was picked up one time. The chain uses TRBV6-1 and TRBJ2-7; 9 positions match TRBD1. Germline CDR1 is MNHNS and CDR2 is SASEGT. The CDR3 length is 15 residues. V was clipped by 7 bases and J by 1 base; unmatched bases: 8. The DNA of the CDR3 is TGTGCCAGCAAACAGGGACAGGGTAATTCCTACGAGCAGTACTTC. Protein: CASKQGQGNSYEQYF.

This clonotype was recorded many times. The V call is TRBV6-5, the J call TRBJ1-5; a possible D gene is TRBD1 (5 bases). The CDR3 length is 15 residues. Germline V gives CDR1 MNHEY, CDR2 SVGAGI. Trimming removed 0 bases from V and 7 bases from J, with 13 bases in between. Here the CDR3 reads CASSYSGGKGQPQHF. CDR3 DNA sequence: TGTGCCAGCAGTTACTCGGGGGGGAAGGGGCAGCCCCAGCATTTT.

V and J are TRBV11-2 and TRBJ2-4, with D tentatively TRBD2 (6 bases). The CDR3 sequence is 16 residues long. In germline, CDR1 is SGHAT, CDR2 FQNNGV. CDR3 residues: CDTAKTGRWERNIQYF. The CDR3 DNA reads TGTGACACCGCCAAAACGGGGAGGTGGGAAAGGAACATTCAGTACTTC.

The gene calls are TRBV6-6 and TRBJ2-1, with TRBD2 matching 11 bases. This CDR3 has 14 residues. The ends lost 4 bases at V and 5 bases at J; junction bases unmatched: 1. Germline-derived CDR1 and CDR2 are MNHNY and SVGAGI (reference sequence). In nucleotides, the CDR3 is TGTGCCAGCAGTTCACTAGCGGGAGACAATGAGCAGTTCTTC. Its translation is CASSSLAGDNEQFF.

This rearrangement joins TRBV11-2 to TRBJ2-7, with TRBD1 matching 7 bases. The CDR3 is 16 residues long. Germline values: CDR1 SGHAT, CDR2 FQNNGV. V shed 4 bases and J 2 bases; nucleotides not matched to a gene: 11. Here the CDR3 DNA reads TGTGCCAGCAGCTCTGGAGTCACGACAGGGACCTACGAGCAGTACTTC. This codes for CASSSGVTTGTYEQYF.

The chain couples TRBV28 to TRBJ2-3; D might be TRBD2 (5 bases). Germline lookup yields CDR1 MDHEN and CDR2 SYDVKM. V was pared by 3 bases and J by 0 bases, with 22 bases between. The CDR3 length is 19 residues. As DNA, the CDR3 is TGTGCCAGCAGTTTGTGGGCTGCGGGCGGAGCCGAAAGCACAGATACGCAGTATTTT. Translating it yields CASSLWAAGGAESTDTQYF.

The rearrangement uses TRBV7-8 and TRBJ1-1; the D is unclear. Trimming stripped 0 bases from V and 4 bases from J, with 12 bases between. Per germline, CDR1 SGHVS and CDR2 FQNEAQ. The CDR3 spans 15 residues. The DNA of the CDR3 is TGTGCCAGCAGCTTAGCCCTGGCGGGGAGCACTGAAGCTTTCTTT. Encoded protein: CASSLALAGSTEAFF.

About this clonotype: A read error may account for a junction end that differs from germline. The chain joins TRBV7-8 to TRBJ2-3; D is undetermined. Germline V lookup: CDR1 SGHVS, CDR2 FQNEAQ. CDR3 length: 16 residues. The DNA of the CDR3 is TGTGCCAGCAGCTTAATCGAGTTTGTAAGCACAGATATGCAGTATTTT. Translated, it gives CASSLIEFVSTDMQYF.

About this clonotype: Given a much more abundant clone one base away, this may be a read error. This is likely a read error, given that the CDR3 carries no conserved phenylalanine or tryptophan at its end. The chain uses TRBV6-5 and TRBJ1-6, with D unresolved. The CDR3 spans 12 residues. V dropped 8 bases and J dropped 7 bases, with 9 bases sitting between them. The V gene's germline CDR1 is MNHEY and CDR2 SVGAGI. The CDR3 coding sequence is TGTGCCAGCTCGTTTAGGAATTCACCCCTCCACCTT. It translates to CASSFRNSPLHL.